Here is one TCR beta chain with its context. Its antigen is as yet unknown. The data derive from a study of T cell responses to AZD1222 COVID-19 vaccine. Some clones are missing from TCRdb's copy, which holds only in-frame ones; the method was immunoSEQ multiplex PCR. The table shows over 100,000 clones, with over 75% occurring only once. The study, taken as a whole, reports: Among spike-specific TCRs, nearly half reportedly target unmutated variant regions. Baseline seropositivity occurred in only six AZD1222 recipients. Across the whole spike, CD4 TCRs peaked at regions 160-218 and 743-854.

Germline CDR1 reads LGHNA; CDR2 reads YNFKEQ. The CDR3 extends over 13 amino acids. Between the trimmed V and J ends, which lost 3 bases and 6 bases, there was a span of 10 bases. This clonotype was obtained from an adult in good health. The material sequenced was peripheral blood, taken on day 0 of AZD1222 vaccination. V gene TRBV4-2 combines with J gene TRBJ2-3; D is uncertain. Written as DNA, the CDR3 is TGTGCCAGCAGCCAGGTGTTAGGGGATACGCAGTATTTT. Amino acid sequence: CASSQVLGDTQYF.